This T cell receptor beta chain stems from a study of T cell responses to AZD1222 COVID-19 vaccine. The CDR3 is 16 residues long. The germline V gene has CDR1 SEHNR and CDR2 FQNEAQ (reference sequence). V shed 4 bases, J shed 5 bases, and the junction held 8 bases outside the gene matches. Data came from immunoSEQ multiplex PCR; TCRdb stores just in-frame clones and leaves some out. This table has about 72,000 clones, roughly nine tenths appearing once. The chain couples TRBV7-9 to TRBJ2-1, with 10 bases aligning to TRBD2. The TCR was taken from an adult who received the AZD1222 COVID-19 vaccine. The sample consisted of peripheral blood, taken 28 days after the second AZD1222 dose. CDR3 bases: TGTGCCAGCAGCTCGGGGGGAGCGGGAGGGGACAATGAGCAGTTCTTC. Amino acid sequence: CASSSGGAGGDNEQFF.